The present T cell receptor (beta chain) was sequenced within a study of T cells in Graves' hyperthyroidism and ophthalmopathy. CDR1 and CDR2 (germline): LGHDT, YNNKEL (reference sequence). The CDR3 is 14 residues long. Trimming cost V 0 bases and J 3 bases, with 3 bases left between them. The source material, RNA transcripts, was used to amplify TCR beta CDR3 regions. When the TCR CDR3 underwent first-round RT-PCR, the HTBI primer set was used. Via MiXCR, TCRdb re-called the multiplex PCR reads, giving one row per CDR3 protein. The sample yields fewer than 450,000 distinct CDR3 sequences, over 12% seen once.

The rearrangement uses TRBV3-1 and TRBJ2-6; D gene uncertain. The sequenced material came from blood. The receptor's source is a woman aged 60-75 years with Graves' ophthalmopathy. CDR3 nucleotide sequence: TGTGCCAGCAGCCAAGATTTTGGGGCCAACGTCCTGACTTTC. Its translation is CASSQDFGANVLTF.